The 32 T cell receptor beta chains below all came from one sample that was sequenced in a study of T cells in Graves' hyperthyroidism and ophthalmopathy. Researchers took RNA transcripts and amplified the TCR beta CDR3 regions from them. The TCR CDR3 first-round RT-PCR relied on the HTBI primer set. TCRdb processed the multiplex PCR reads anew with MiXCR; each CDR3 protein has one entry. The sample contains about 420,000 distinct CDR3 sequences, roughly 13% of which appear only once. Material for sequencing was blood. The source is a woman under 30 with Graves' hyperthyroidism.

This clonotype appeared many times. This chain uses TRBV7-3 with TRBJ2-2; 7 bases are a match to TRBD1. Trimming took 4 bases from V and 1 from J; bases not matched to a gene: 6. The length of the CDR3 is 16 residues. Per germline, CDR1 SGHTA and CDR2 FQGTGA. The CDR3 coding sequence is TGTGCCAGCAGCTCTAGGACAGGCCTGAACACCGGGGAGCTGTTTTTT. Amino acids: CASSSRTGLNTGELFF. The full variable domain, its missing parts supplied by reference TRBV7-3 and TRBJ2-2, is GAGVSQTPSNKVTEKGKYVELRCDPISGHTALYWYRQSLGQGPEFLIYFQGTGAADDSGLPNDRFFAVRPEGSVSTLKIQRTERGDSAVYLCASSSRTGLNTGELFFGEGSRLTVL.

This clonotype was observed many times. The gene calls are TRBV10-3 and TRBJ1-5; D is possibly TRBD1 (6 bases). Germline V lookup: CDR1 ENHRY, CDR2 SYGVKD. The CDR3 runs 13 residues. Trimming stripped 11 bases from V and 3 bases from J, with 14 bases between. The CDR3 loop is CAVGQSLNQPQHF. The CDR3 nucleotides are TGTGCCGTAGGACAGAGTCTCAATCAGCCCCAGCATTTT.

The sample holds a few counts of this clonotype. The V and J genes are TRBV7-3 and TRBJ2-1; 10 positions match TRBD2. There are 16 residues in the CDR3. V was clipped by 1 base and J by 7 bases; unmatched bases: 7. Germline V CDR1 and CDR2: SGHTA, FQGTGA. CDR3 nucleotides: TGTGCCAGCAGCTTAATAAGCGGGAGGGCGGGGAATGAGCAGTTCTTC. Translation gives CASSLISGRAGNEQFF.

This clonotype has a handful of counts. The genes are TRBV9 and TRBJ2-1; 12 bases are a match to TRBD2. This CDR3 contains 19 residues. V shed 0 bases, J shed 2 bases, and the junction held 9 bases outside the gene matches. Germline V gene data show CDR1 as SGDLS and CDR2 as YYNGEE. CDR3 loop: CASSVGASGRAVAYNEQFF. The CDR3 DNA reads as TGTGCCAGCAGCGTAGGGGCTAGCGGGAGGGCCGTAGCCTACAATGAGCAGTTCTTC.

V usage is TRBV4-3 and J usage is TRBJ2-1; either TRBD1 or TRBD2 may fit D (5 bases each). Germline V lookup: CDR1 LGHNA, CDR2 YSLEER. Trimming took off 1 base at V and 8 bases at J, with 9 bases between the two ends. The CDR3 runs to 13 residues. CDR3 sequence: CASSQVGGHEQFF. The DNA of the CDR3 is TGCGCCAGCAGCCAAGTTGGGGGACATGAGCAGTTCTTC.

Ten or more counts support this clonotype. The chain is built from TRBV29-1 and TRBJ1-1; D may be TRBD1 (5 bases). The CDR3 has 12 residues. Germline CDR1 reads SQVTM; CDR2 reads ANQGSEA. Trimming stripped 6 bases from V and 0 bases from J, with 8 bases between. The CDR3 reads CSVLTVNTEAFF. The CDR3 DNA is TGCAGCGTCTTGACAGTGAACACTGAAGCTTTCTTT.

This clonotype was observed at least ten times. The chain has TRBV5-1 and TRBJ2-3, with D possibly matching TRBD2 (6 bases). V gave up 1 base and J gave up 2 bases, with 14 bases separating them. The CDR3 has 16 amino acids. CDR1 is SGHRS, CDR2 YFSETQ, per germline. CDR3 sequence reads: CASSLFPGDATDTQYF. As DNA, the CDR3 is TGCGCCAGCAGCTTGTTTCCGGGAGATGCCACAGATACGCAGTATTTT.

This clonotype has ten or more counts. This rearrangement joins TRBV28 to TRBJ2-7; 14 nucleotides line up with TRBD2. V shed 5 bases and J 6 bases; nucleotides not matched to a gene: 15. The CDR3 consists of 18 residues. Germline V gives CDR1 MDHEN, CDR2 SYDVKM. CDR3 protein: CASSLGTSGSTVHLEQYF. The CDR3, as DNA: TGTGCCAGCAGTCTCGGGACTAGCGGGAGCACAGTACACCTCGAGCAGTACTTC.

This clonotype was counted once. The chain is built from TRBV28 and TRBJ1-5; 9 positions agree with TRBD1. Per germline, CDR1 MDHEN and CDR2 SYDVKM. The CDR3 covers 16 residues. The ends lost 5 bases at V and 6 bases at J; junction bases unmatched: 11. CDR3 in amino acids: CASSPTRQGGSQPQHF. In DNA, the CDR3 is TGTGCCAGCAGTCCGACTCGACAGGGGGGGAGTCAGCCCCAGCATTTT. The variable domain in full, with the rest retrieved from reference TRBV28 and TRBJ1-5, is DVKVTQSSRYLVKRTGEKVFLECVQDMDHENMFWYRQDPGLGLRLIYFSYDVKMKEKGDIPEGYSVSREKKERFSLILESASTNQTSMYLCASSPTRQGGSQPQHFGDGTRLSIL.

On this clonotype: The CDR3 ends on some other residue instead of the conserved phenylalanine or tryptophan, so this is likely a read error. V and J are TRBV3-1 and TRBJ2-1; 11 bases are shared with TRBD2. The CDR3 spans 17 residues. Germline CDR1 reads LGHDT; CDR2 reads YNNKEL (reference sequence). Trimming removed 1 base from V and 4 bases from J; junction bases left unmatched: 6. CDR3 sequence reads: CASSQAPGLAAYNEQFS. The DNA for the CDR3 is TGTGCCAGCAGCCAAGCTCCGGGACTAGCGGCTTACAATGAGCAGTTCTCC.

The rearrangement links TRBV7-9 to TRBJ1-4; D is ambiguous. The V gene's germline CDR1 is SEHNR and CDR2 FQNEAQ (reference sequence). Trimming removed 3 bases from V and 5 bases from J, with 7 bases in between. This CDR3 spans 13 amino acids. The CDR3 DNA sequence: TGTGCCAGCAGCTTGAGATACAATGAAAAACTGTTTTTT. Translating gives CASSLRYNEKLFF.

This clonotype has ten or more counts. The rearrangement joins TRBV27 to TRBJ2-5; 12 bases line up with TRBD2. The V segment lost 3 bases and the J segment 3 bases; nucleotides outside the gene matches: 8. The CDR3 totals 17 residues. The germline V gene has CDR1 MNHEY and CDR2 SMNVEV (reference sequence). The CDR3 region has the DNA TGTGCCAGCAGTTTCTTTGGGACTAGCGGGCGCAAAGAGACCCAGTACTTC. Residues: CASSFFGTSGRKETQYF.

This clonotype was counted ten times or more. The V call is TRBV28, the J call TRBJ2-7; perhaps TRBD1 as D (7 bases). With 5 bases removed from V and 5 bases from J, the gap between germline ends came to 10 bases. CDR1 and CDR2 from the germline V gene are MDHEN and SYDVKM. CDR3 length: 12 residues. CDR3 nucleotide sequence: TGTGCCAGCAGTGACAGGGAGGACGAGCAGTACTTC. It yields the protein CASSDREDEQYF.

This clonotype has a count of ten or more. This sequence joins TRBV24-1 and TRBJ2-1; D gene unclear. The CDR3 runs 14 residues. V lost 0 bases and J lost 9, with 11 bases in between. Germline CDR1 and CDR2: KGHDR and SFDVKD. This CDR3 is CATSDLDFGGEQFF. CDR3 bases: TGTGCCACCAGTGATTTGGACTTCGGCGGTGAGCAGTTCTTC.

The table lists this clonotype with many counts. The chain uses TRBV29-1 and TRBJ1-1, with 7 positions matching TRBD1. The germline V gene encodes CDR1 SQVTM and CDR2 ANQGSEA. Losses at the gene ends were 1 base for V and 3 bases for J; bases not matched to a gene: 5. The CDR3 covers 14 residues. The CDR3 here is CSVEGAGGYTEAFF. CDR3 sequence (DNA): TGCAGCGTTGAAGGGGCAGGGGGGTACACTGAAGCTTTCTTT.

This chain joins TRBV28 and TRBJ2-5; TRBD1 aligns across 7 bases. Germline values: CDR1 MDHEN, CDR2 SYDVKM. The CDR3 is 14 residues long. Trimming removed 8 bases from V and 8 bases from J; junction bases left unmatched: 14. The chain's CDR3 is CASGVGQTLETQYF. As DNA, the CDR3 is TGTGCCAGCGGAGTGGGACAGACGCTGGAAACCCAGTACTTC. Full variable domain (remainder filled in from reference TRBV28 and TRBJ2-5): DVKVTQSSRYLVKRTGEKVFLECVQDMDHENMFWYRQDPGLGLRLIYFSYDVKMKEKGDIPEGYSVSREKKERFSLILESASTNQTSMYLCASGVGQTLETQYFGPGTRLLVL.

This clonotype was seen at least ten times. The CDR3 DNA reads TGTGCCAGCTCACGTGCGTTCTACGATTCCCAGAACACCATATATTTT. Translation: CASSRAFYDSQNTIYF. The chain carries TRBV18 and TRBJ1-3; no definite D call. The CDR3 runs 16 residues. The germline V and J ends were trimmed by 4 bases and 7 bases, with 20 bases remaining between them. The V gene's germline CDR1 is KGHSH and CDR2 LQKENI.

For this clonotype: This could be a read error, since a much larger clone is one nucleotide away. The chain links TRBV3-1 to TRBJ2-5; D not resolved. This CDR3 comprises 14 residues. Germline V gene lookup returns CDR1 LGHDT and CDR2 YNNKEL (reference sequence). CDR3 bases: TGTGTCAGCAGCCATCGGCTGAACCAAGAGACCCAGTACTTC. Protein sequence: CVSSHRLNQETQYF.

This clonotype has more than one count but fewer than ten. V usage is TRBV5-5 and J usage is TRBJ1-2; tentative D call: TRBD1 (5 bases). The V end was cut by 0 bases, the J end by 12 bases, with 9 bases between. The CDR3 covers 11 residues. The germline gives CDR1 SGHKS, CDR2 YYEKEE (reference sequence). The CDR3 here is CASSLDSGDTF. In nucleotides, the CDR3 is TGTGCCAGCAGCTTGGACTCGGGGGACACCTTC. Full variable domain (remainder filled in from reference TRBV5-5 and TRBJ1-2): DAGVTQSPTHLIKTRGQQVTLRCSPISGHKSVSWYQQVLGQGPQFIFQYYEKEERGRGNFPDRFSARQFPNYSSELNVNALLLGDSALYLCASSLDSGDTFGSGTRLTVV.

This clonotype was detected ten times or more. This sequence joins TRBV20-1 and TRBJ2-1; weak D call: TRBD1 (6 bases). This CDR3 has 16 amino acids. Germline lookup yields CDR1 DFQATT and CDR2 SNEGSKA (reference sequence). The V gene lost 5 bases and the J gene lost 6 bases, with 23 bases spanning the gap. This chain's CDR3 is CSAADLLGASGNEQFF. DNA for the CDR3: TGCAGTGCTGCCGACCTCTTGGGGGCTTCGGGCAATGAGCAGTTCTTC.

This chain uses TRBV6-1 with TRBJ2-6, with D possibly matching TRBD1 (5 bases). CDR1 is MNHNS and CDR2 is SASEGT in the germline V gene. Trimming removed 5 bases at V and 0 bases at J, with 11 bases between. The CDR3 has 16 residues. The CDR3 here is CASSPQGLSGANVLTF. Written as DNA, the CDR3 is TGTGCCAGCAGTCCTCAGGGCCTCTCTGGGGCCAACGTCCTGACTTTC.

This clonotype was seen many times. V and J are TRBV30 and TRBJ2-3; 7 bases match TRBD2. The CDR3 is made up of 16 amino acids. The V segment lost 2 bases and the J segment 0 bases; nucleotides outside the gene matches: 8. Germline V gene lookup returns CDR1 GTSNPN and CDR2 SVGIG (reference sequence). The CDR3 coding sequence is TGTGCCTGGAGTTCCGGTGGCGGGGGAAGCACAGATACGCAGTATTTT. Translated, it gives CAWSSGGGGSTDTQYF.

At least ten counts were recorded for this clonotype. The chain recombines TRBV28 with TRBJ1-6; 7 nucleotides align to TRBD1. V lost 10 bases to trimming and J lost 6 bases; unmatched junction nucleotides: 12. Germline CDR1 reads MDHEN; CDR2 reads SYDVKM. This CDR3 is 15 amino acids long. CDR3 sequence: CAIRDSRWSNSPLHF. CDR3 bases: TGTGCCATCAGGGACAGCCGCTGGAGTAATTCACCCCTCCACTTT.

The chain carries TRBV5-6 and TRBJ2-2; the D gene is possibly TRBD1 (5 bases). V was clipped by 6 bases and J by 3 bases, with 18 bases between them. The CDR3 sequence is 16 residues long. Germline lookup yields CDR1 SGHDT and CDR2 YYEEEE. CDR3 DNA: TGTGCCAGCACCCCGTGGGGCTGGAATGACACCGGGGAGCTGTTTTTT. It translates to CASTPWGWNDTGELFF. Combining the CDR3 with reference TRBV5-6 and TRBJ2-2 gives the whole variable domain DAGVTQSPTHLIKTRGQQVTLRCSPKSGHDTVSWYQQALGQGPQFIFQYYEEEERQRGNFPDRFSGHQFPNYSSELNVNALLLGDSALYLCASTPWGWNDTGELFFGEGSRLTVL.

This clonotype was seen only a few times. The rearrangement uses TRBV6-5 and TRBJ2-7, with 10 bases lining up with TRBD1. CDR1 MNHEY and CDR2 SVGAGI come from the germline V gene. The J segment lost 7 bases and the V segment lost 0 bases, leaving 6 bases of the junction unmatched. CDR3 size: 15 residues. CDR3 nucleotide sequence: TGTGCCAGCAGTTACTCTGGGACAGGGGCTGGAGAGCAGTACTTC. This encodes CASSYSGTGAGEQYF.

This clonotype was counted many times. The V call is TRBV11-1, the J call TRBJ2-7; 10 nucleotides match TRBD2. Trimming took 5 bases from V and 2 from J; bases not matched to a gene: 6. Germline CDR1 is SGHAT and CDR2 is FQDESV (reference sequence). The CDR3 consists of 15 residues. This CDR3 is CASSAAGLAAYEQYF. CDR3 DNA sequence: TGTGCCAGCAGCGCGGCCGGACTAGCGGCCTACGAGCAGTACTTC.

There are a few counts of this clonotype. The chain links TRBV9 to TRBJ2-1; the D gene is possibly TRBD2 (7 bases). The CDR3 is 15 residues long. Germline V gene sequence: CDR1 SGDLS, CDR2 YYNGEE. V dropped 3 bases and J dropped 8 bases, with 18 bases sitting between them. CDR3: CASSAGGGSGDEQFF. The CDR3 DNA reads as TGTGCCAGCAGCGCCGGGGGCGGGAGTGGCGATGAGCAGTTCTTC.

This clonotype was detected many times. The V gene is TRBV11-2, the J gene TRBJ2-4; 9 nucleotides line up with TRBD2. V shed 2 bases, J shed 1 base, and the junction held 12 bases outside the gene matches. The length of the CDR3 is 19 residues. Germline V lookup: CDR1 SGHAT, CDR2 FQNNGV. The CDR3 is CASSLSISGSPVAKNIQYF. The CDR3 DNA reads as TGTGCCAGCAGCTTATCGATTAGCGGGAGCCCCGTGGCCAAAAACATTCAGTACTTC.

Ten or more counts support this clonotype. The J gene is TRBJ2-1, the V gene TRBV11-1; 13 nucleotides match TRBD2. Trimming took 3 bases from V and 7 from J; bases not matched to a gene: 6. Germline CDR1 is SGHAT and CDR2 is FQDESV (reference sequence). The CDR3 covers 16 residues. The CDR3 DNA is TGTGCCAGCAGCTTGATACCGGGACTAGCGGGAAATGAGCAGTTCTTC. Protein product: CASSLIPGLAGNEQFF.

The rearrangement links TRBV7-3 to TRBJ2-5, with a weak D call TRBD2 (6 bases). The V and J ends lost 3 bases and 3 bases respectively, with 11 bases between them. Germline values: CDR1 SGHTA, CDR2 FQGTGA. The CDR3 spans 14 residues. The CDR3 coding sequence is TGTGCCAGCAGCTTCCGACGGGGGAAAGAGACCCAGTACTTC. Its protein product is CASSFRRGKETQYF.

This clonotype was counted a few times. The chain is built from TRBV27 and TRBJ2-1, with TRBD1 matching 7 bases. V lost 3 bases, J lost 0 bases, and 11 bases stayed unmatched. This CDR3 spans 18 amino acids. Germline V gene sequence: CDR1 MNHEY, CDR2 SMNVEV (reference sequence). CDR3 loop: CASSFTGADPRSYNEQFF. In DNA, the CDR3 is TGTGCCAGCAGTTTTACAGGGGCGGACCCCCGCTCCTACAATGAGCAGTTCTTC.

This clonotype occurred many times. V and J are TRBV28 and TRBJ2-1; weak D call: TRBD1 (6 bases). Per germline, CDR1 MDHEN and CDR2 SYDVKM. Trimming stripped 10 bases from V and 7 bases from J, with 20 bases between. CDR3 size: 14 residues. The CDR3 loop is CATNRAGGANEQFF. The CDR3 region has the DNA TGTGCCACTAACAGGGCTGGTGGAGCGAATGAGCAGTTCTTC.